This TCR beta chain is from a study of cytomegalovirus exposure and HLA in healthy donors. In the PCR, 60 Vbeta and 13 Jbeta primers were used. Only in-frame clones appear in the TCRdb table, and some are missing; sequencing was by immunoSEQ multiplex PCR. The sample lists some 52,000 clones, approximately 70% occurring once. This CDR3 comprises 21 residues. Germline values: CDR1 LGHNA, CDR2 YNFKEQ. V lost 0 bases to trimming and J lost 5 bases; unmatched junction nucleotides: 18. What was sequenced was PBMCs. V gene TRBV4-2 combines with J gene TRBJ2-2; TRBD2 matches 10 bases. This clonotype was obtained from a woman aged 45-65 years in good health and CMV-seronegative. As DNA, the CDR3 is TGTGCCAGCAGCCAAGAAGCCCTTGTCAGCGGGGGGGCCCGGTGGACCGGGGAGCTGTTTTTT. Translation gives CASSQEALVSGGARWTGELFF.